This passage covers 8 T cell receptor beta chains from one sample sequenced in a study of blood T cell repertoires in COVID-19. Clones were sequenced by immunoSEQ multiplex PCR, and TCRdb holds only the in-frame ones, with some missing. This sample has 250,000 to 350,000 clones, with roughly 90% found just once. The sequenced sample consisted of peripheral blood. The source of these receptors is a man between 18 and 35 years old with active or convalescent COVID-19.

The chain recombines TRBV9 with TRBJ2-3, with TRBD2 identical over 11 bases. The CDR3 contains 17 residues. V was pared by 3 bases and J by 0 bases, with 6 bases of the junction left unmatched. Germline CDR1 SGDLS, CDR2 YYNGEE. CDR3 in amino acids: CASSGPTSGGSTDTQYF. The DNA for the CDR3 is TGTGCCAGCAGCGGCCCTACTAGCGGGGGAAGCACAGATACGCAGTATTTT.

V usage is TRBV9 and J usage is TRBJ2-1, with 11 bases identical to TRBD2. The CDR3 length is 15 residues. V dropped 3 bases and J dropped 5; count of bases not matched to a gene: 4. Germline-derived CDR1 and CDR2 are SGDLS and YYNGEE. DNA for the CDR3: TGTGCCAGCAGCGCCTCTAGCGGGGGGAACAATGAGCAGTTCTTC. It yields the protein CASSASSGGNNEQFF.

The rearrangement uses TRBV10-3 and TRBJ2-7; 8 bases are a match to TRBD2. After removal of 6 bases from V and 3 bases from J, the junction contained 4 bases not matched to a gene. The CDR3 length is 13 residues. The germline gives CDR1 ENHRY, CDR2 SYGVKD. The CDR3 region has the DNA TGTGCCATCAGCAGCGGGGGTCTCTACGAGCAGTACTTC. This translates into CAISSGGLYEQYF.

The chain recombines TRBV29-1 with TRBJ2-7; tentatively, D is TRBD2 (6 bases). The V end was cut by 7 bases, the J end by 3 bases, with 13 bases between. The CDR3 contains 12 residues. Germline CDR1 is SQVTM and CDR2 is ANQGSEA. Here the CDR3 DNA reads TGCAGCGCAGATTTGGGAGGCTACGAGCAGTACTTC. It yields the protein CSADLGGYEQYF.

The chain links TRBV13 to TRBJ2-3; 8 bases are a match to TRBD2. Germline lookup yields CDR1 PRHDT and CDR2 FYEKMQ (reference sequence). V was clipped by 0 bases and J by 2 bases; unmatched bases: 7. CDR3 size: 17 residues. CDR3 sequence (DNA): TGTGCCAGCAGCTTAGGTCTCCTAGCGGGTCACACAGATACGCAGTATTTT. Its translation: CASSLGLLAGHTDTQYF. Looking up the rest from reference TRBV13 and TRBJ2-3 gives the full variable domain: AAGVIQSPRHLIKEKRETATLKCYPIPRHDTVYWYQQGPGQDPQFLISFYEKMQSDKGSIPDRFSAQQFSDYHSELNMSSLELGDSALYFCASSLGLLAGHTDTQYFGPGTRLTVL.

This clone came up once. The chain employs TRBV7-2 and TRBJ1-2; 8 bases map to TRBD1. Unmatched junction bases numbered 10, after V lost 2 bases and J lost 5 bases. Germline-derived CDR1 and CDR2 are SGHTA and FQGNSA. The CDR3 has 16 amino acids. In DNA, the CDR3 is TGTGCCAGCAGCTTAAGGCCAGACAGGGGTTCTTATGGCTACACCTTC. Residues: CASSLRPDRGSYGYTF.

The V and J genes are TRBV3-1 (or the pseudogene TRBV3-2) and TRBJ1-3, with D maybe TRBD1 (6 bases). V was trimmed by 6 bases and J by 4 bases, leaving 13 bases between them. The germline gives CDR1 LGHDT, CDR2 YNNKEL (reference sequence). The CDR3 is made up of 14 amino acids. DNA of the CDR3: TGTGCCAGCAGAGAACAGGGTAGGGGAAACACCATATATTTT. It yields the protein CASREQGRGNTIYF.

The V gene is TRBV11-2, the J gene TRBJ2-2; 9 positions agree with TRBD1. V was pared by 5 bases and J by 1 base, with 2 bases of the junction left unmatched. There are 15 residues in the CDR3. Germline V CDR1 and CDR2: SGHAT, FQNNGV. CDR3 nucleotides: TGTGCCAGCAGCGTGACAGGGGGGAACACCGGGGAGCTGTTTTTT. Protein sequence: CASSVTGGNTGELFF.